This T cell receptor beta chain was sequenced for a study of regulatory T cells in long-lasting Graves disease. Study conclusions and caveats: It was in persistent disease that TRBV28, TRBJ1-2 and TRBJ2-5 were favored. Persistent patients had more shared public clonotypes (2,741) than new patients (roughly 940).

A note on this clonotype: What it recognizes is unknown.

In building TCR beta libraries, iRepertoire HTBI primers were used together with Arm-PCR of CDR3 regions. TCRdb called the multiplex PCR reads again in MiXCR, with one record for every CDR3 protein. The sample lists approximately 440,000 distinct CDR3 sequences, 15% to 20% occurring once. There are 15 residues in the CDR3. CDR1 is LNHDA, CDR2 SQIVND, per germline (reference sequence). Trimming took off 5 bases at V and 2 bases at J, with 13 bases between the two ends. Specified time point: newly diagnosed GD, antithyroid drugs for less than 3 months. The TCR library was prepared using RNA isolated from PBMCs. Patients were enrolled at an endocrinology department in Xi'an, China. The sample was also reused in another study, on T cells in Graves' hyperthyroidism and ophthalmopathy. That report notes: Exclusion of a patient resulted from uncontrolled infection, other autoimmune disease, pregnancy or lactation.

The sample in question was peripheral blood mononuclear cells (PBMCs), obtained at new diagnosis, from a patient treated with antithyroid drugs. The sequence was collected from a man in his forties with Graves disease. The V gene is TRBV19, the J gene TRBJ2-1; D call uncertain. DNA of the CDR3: TGTGCCAGTAGTGGCCAAAGCACAACCTACAATGAGCAGTTCTTC. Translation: CASSGQSTTYNEQFF.